This TCR beta chain was sequenced during a study of blood T cell repertoires in COVID-19. In the study's own analysis: Nucleated cell counts were estimated from reference gene primer amplification. Sequencing used immunoSEQ multiplex PCR; TCRdb keeps in-frame clones, though not all of them. V, J and clone size are those of that table, while D and trimming were read from the DNA. The data show roughly 53,000 clones, just over 90% seen once. Trimming took off 5 bases at V and 7 bases at J, with 12 bases between the two ends. This CDR3 has 13 residues. Germline V gives CDR1 SGHNT, CDR2 YENEEA. The chain recombines TRBV11-3 with TRBJ2-1; D is unresolved. The clonotype comes from a middle-aged woman with active COVID-19. The source material was peripheral blood. The DNA for the CDR3 is TGTGCCAGCAGCCCCCTGACTGGAAATGAGCAGTTCTTC. Encoded protein: CASSPLTGNEQFF. The whole variable domain, filled in from reference TRBV11-3 and TRBJ2-1, reads EAGVVQSPRYKIIEKKQPVAFWCNPISGHNTLYWYLQNLGQGPELLIRYENEEAVDDSQLPKDRFSAERLKGVDSTLKIQPAELGDSAVYLCASSPLTGNEQFFGPGTRLTVL.